Listed below are T cell receptor beta chains from one sample, sequenced in a study of vaccination and CD4 T cells after COVID-19. Their target antigens are unknown. TCRdb reprocessed the PCR reads via MiXCR and lists one record per CDR3 protein. The sample yields 3,500 to 4,000 distinct CDR3 sequences, roughly 35% seen once. Sequencing used CD4+ T cells from blood, cultured in vitro. These receptors originate from a human donor who had recovered from COVID-19. CDR3s include the opening cysteine and the closing phenylalanine or tryptophan. The order of the fields is J gene, D gene, V gene, clone size, CDR3 protein, CDR3 DNA. D genes are given only for firm matches. Expanded clones are given a class, and other clones once, few, many or no size at all.

TRBJ2-3	TRBD2	TRBV20-1	medium-sized	CSAGLAGASSTDTQYF	TGCAGTGCAGGACTAGCGGGGGCCTCTAGCACAGATACGCAGTATTTT
TRBJ2-5	.	TRBV19	.	CASSMLGHQETQYF	TGTGCCAGTAGTATGTTGGGCCACCAAGAGACCCAGTACTTC
TRBJ1-1	.	TRBV6-1	few	CASSSQGISNTEAFF	TGTGCCAGCAGTAGCCAGGGGATAAGCAACACTGAAGCTTTCTTT
TRBJ2-3	.	TRBV7-7	few	CASSLGHPPADTQYF	TGTGCTAGCAGCTTAGGGCACCCTCCAGCAGATACGCAGTATTTT
TRBJ1-6	.	TRBV7-2	.	CASSRYRRSNSPLHF	TGTGCCAGCAGCCGCTACAGACGGAGCAATTCACCCCTCCACTTT
TRBJ1-2	.	TRBV12-3/TRBV12-4	.	CASSLEDYGYTF	TGTGCCAGCAGTTTGGAGGACTATGGCTACACCTTC
TRBJ2-1	TRBD2	TRBV24-1	.	CATSDPGTSGHGDEQFF	TGTGCCACCAGTGATCCCGGGACTAGCGGGCATGGGGATGAGCAGTTCTTC
TRBJ2-5	.	TRBV15	.	CATSRDRPFETQYF	TGTGCCACCAGCAGAGATCGGCCTTTCGAGACCCAGTACTTC
TRBJ2-2	TRBD1	TRBV6-1	.	CASRGTGGRNTGELFF	TGTGCCAGCAGGGGGACAGGGGGCCGAAACACCGGGGAGCTGTTTTTT
TRBJ1-5	.	TRBV19	.	CASSIQTPTNQPQHF	TGTGCCAGTAGTATTCAGACACCTACCAATCAGCCCCAGCATTTT
TRBJ2-7	.	TRBV27	.	CASRLNRGAGNEQYF	TGTGCCAGCAGGCTGAATAGGGGGGCGGGGAACGAGCAGTACTTC
TRBJ2-7	TRBD1	TRBV7-2	.	CASSTTTGTGGHEQYF	TGTGCCAGCAGCACTACCACCGGGACAGGGGGGCACGAGCAGTACTTC
TRBJ2-2	TRBD1	TRBV4-1	.	CASSQHGGQGAIGELFF	TGCGCCAGCAGCCAACATGGGGGACAGGGGGCTATCGGGGAGCTGTTTTTT
TRBJ1-2	TRBD1	TRBV30	.	CAWSAGQGDGYTF	TGTGCCTGGAGTGCGGGACAGGGGGATGGCTACACCTTC
TRBJ2-1	TRBD2	TRBV7-3	.	CASSFTGSGGYNEQFF	TGTGCCAGCAGCTTTACCGGGAGCGGGGGTTACAATGAGCAGTTCTTC
TRBJ1-2	.	TRBV7-9	few	CASSLYNRANYGYTF	TGTGCCAGCAGCTTATACAACAGGGCCAACTATGGCTACACCTTC
TRBJ2-2	.	TRBV7-3	.	CASSLRGGTGELFF	TGTGCCAGCAGCTTACGTGGTGGCACCGGGGAGCTGTTTTTT
TRBJ1-1	.	TRBV7-9	.	CASSLFDTMNTEAFF	TGTGCCAGCAGCTTATTCGACACAATGAACACTGAAGCTTTCTTT
TRBJ1-5	.	TRBV5-1	.	CASSLEAGNQPQHF	TGCGCCAGCAGCTTGGAGGCAGGCAATCAGCCCCAGCATTTT
TRBJ2-2	TRBD1	TRBV7-7	.	CASSSGGDSTGELFF	TGTGCTAGCAGCTCAGGGGGCGATAGCACCGGGGAGCTGTTTTTT
TRBJ1-2	.	TRBV20-1	.	CSARDNHPVGYTF	TGCAGTGCTAGAGATAATCATCCAGTCGGCTACACCTTC
TRBJ2-3	.	TRBV6-2/TRBV6-3	.	CASSYSGLSTDTQYF	TGTGCCAGCAGTTACTCAGGCCTTAGCACAGATACGCAGTATTTT
TRBJ1-4	.	TRBV10-3	medium-sized	CAISVQKNEKLFF	TGTGCCATCAGTGTACAGAAGAATGAAAAACTGTTTTTT
TRBJ2-3	TRBD1	TRBV19	.	CASSRTGSGTDTQYF	TGTGCCAGTAGTCGGACAGGGTCCGGGACAGATACGCAGTATTTT
TRBJ1-6	.	TRBV12-3/TRBV12-4	.	CASSLEQASPLHF	TGTGCCAGCAGTTTAGAACAGGCATCACCCCTCCACTTT
TRBJ1-1	.	TRBV2	.	CASSESGARAFF	TGTGCCAGCAGTGAATCCGGGGCGAGGGCTTTCTTT
TRBJ2-5	TRBD2	TRBV5-1	.	CASSPGLVTQETQYF	TGCGCCAGCAGCCCGGGACTAGTAACTCAAGAGACCCAGTACTTC
TRBJ2-2	.	TRBV19	.	CASSLGGPPGELFF	TGTGCCAGTAGTTTAGGGGGGCCTCCCGGGGAGCTGTTTTTT
TRBJ2-4	.	TRBV7-9	.	CASSFVGDGTAKNIQYF	TGTGCCAGCAGCTTTGTAGGTGATGGTACGGCCAAAAACATTCAGTACTTC
TRBJ1-1	.	TRBV21-1	.	CASAPRRDEAFF	TGTGCCAGCGCCCCGCGTCGGGATGAAGCTTTCTTT
TRBJ1-5	.	TRBV20-1	.	CSARDRVGGDQPQHF	TGCAGTGCTAGAGATCGGGTAGGGGGGGATCAGCCCCAGCATTTT
TRBJ1-4	TRBD1	TRBV20-1	.	CRAGTGDEKLFF	TGCAGAGCCGGGACAGGGGATGAAAAACTGTTTTTT
TRBJ2-2	TRBD1	TRBV2	medium-sized	CASSQGARFAGELFF	TGTGCCAGCAGTCAGGGGGCGCGTTTCGCCGGGGAGCTGTTTTTT
TRBJ1-1	TRBD1	TRBV20-1	.	CSATTGQGAEAFF	TGCAGTGCTACCACCGGACAGGGGGCTGAAGCTTTCTTT
TRBJ2-7	.	TRBV6-2/TRBV6-3	few	CASSYRYEQYF	TGTGCCAGCAGTTACCGGTACGAGCAGTACTTC
TRBJ1-2	TRBD1	TRBV6-1	few	CASRELNRGGYTF	TGTGCCAGCAGGGAACTTAACAGGGGTGGCTACACCTTC
TRBJ1-2	.	TRBV5-5	large	CASSPGGGLGYTF	TGTGCCAGCAGCCCGGGTGGCGGGCTTGGCTACACCTTC
TRBJ2-2	TRBD2	TRBV5-4	.	CASSHLAGGLAAGELFF	TGTGCCAGCAGCCATCTAGCGGGAGGACTAGCGGCCGGGGAGCTGTTTTTT
TRBJ1-4	.	TRBV7-2	.	CASSQQSGLGEKLFF	TGTGCCAGCAGCCAACAATCAGGGTTGGGTGAAAAACTGTTTTTT
TRBJ1-6	.	TRBV6-1	few	CASSEAGPGALLSPLHF	TGTGCCAGCAGTGAAGCAGGCCCGGGGGCGCTTCTTTCACCCCTCCACTTT
TRBJ1-2	TRBD1	TRBV6-5	large	CASSFRQGWSYGYTF	TGTGCCAGCAGTTTCAGACAGGGTTGGAGCTATGGCTACACCTTC
TRBJ2-2	.	TRBV30	.	CACRPGSKNTGELFF	TGTGCCTGTCGACCGGGGTCTAAGAACACCGGGGAGCTGTTTTTT
TRBJ1-1	TRBD1	TRBV20-1	.	CSATGGTTEAFF	TGCAGTGCCACAGGGGGAACCACTGAAGCTTTCTTT
TRBJ2-7	.	TRBV6-2/TRBV6-3	.	CASSRGQSPYEQYF	TGTGCCAGCAGCCGTGGACAGAGCCCCTACGAGCAGTACTTC
TRBJ1-1	.	TRBV7-9	few	CASSLTGGTEAFF	TGTGCCAGCAGCTTAACGGGAGGGACTGAAGCTTTCTTT
TRBJ2-3	TRBD2	TRBV20-1	.	CSAALAGAQDTQYF	TGCAGTGCTGCCTTAGCGGGGGCACAAGATACGCAGTATTTT
TRBJ1-2	.	TRBV4-2	.	CASSRQTTGSYGYTF	TGTGCCAGCAGCCGACAGACAACGGGATCCTATGGCTACACCTTC
TRBJ1-1	.	TRBV6-2/TRBV6-3	.	CASTQRGGSEAFF	TGTGCCAGCACCCAGAGAGGCGGTAGTGAAGCTTTCTTT
TRBJ1-3	.	TRBV9	.	CASSVQGNTIYF	TGTGCCAGCAGCGTACAGGGGAACACCATATATTTT
TRBJ2-7	.	TRBV5-1	once	CASSELGLVGYEQYF	TGCGCCAGCAGCGAACTAGGTTTAGTGGGATACGAGCAGTACTTC
TRBJ2-7	TRBD1	TRBV12-3/TRBV12-4	.	CASSRTGGGEQYF	TGTGCCAGCAGCCGGACAGGGGGGGGCGAGCAGTACTTC
TRBJ1-4	.	TRBV24-1	once	CATSDTRADNEKLFF	TGTGCCACCAGTGATACCCGGGCAGATAATGAAAAACTGTTTTTT
TRBJ1-2	.	TRBV2	.	CASPFRVGGGGYTF	TGTGCCAGCCCCTTCCGGGTGGGGGGCGGAGGCTACACCTTC
TRBJ2-1	TRBD2	TRBV7-3	few	CASSLDLAGYNEQFF	TGTGCCAGCAGCTTAGATCTAGCGGGATACAATGAGCAGTTCTTC
TRBJ1-6	TRBD1	TRBV12-5	once	CASGLPGQGTYNSPLRF	TGTGCTAGTGGTTTGCCGGGACAGGGAACTTATAATTCACCCCTCCGCTTT
TRBJ2-7	TRBD1	TRBV7-6	few	CASSQSSGQGIEQYF	TGTGCCAGCAGCCAATCCTCAGGACAGGGCATCGAGCAGTACTTC
TRBJ1-2	.	TRBV5-6	large	CASSEGEYGYTF	TGTGCCAGCAGCGAAGGGGAATATGGCTACACCTTC
TRBJ2-7	.	TRBV20-1	few	CSASRDTGEGEQYF	TGCAGTGCTAGTCGTGATACAGGGGAGGGGGAGCAGTACTTC
TRBJ2-7	TRBD1	TRBV27	few	CASSSEYRGHILYEQYF	TGTGCCAGCAGTTCCGAGTACAGGGGTCATATTCTCTACGAGCAGTACTTC